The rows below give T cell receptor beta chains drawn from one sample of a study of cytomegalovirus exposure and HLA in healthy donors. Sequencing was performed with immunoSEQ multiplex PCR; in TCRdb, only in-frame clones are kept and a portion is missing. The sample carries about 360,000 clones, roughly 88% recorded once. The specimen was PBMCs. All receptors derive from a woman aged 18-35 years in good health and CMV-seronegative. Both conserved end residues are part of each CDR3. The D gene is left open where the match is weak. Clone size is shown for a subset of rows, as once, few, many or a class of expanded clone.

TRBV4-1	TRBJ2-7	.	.	TGCGCCAGCAGCCTAAGAGGGATCTCCTACGAGCAGTACTTC	CASSLRGISYEQYF
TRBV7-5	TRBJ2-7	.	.	TGTGTCAGAAGTTGTTCGGGGGTCTACGAGCAGTACTTC	CVRSCSGVYEQYF
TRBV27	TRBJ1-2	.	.	TGTGCCAGCAGTTTAGAGCGGCCGCGAAGGGGGGGCTACACCTTC	CASSLERPRRGGYTF
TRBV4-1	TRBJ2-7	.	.	TGCGCCAGCAGCCAAGCCGCGGGACAGAACTACGAGCAGTACTTC	CASSQAAGQNYEQYF
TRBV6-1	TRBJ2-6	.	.	TGTGCCAGCAGTGACGGGTTCTCTGGGGCCAACGTCCTGACTTTC	CASSDGFSGANVLTF
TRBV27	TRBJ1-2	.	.	TGTGCCAGCAGTGAGATAGGGGGTAGCTATGGCTACACCTTC	CASSEIGGSYGYTF
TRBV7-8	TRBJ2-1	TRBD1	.	TGTGCCAGCAGCGCTCAGACAGGGGGCTTCTACAATGAGCAGTTCTTC	CASSAQTGGFYNEQFF
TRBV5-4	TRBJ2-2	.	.	TGTGCCAGCAGCTTGGGACAAAACACCGGGGAGCTGTTTTTT	CASSLGQNTGELFF
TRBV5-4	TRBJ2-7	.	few	TGTGCCAGCAGCATGGGGACAACGTACGAGCAGTACTTC	CASSMGTTYEQYF
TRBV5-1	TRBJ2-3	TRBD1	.	TGCGCCAGCAGCTCGACAGGGCCAGATACGCAGTATTTT	CASSSTGPDTQYF
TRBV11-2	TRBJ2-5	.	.	TGTGCCAGCAAAAAGGAGTCAGGGGATGGGGAGACCCAGTACTTC	CASKKESGDGETQYF
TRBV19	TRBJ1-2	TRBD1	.	TGTGCCAGTAGTTGGTCGACAGGGGGTCACTATGGCTACACCTTC	CASSWSTGGHYGYTF
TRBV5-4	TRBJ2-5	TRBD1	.	TGTGCCAGCAGCTTCCGGGACAGACAAGAGACCCAGTACTTC	CASSFRDRQETQYF
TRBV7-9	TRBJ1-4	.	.	TGTGCCACCGATGGACCCCCGGGACACCTTAATGAAAAACTGTTTTTT	CATDGPPGHLNEKLFF
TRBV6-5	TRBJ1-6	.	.	TGTGCCAGCACTCCGGGTCGCGGGTCACCCCTCCACTTT	CASTPGRGSPLHF
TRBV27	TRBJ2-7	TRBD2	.	TGTGCCAGCACCCCCGGGGGGACTAGCCACGAGCAGTACTTC	CASTPGGTSHEQYF
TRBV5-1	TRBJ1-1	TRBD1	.	TGCGCCAGCAGCGAAACAGGGGCCCTCACTGAAGCTTTCTTT	CASSETGALTEAFF
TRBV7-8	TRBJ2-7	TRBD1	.	TGTGCCAGCAGCTCCAACAGGGGACCTTTCTACGAGCAGTACTTC	CASSSNRGPFYEQYF
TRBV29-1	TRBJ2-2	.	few	TGCAGCGTTGACCGAGCTAACACCGGGGAGCTGTTTTTT	CSVDRANTGELFF
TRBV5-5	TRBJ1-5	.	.	TGTGCCAGCAGCTTGGGAGGGGGTACGAGCAATCAGCCCCAGCATTTT	CASSLGGGTSNQPQHF
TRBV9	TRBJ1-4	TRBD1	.	TGTGCCAGCAGCAGCAGGACAGGGCAAGGGGAAAAACTGTTTTTT	CASSSRTGQGEKLFF
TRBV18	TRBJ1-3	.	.	TGTGCCAGCTCACCCCGATTCAGGGGCAGGGGAAACACCATATATTTT	CASSPRFRGRGNTIYF
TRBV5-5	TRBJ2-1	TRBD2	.	TGTGCCAGCAGCTTGAGCGGCGCGGGAGCCTACAATGAGCAGTTCTTC	CASSLSGAGAYNEQFF
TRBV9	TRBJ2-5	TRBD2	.	TGTGCCAGCAGCCCCAGCGGGAGGAGACAAGAGACCCAGTACTTC	CASSPSGRRQETQYF
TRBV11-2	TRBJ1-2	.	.	TGTGCCAGCAGCTTAGACAGGGCGGCCCTAGGCTATGGCTACACCTTC	CASSLDRAALGYGYTF
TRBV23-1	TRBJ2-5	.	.	TGCGCCAGCACCATGGGACTCAACGATAGGGAGACCCAGTACTTC	CASTMGLNDRETQYF
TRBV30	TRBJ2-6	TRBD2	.	TGTGCCTGGAGTGTCGCGGGGGTCAACGTCCTGACTTTC	CAWSVAGVNVLTF
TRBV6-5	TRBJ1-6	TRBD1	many	TGTGCCAGCAGGATGACAGGGACGGATAATTCACCCCTCCACTTT	CASRMTGTDNSPLHF
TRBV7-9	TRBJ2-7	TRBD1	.	TGTGCCAGCAGCCGCCCGACAGGGACCAGTCCCTACGAGCAGTACTTC	CASSRPTGTSPYEQYF
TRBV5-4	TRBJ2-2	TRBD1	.	TGTGCCAGCAGCTTGGTAGGACAGGGGTCCGGGGAGCTGTTTTTT	CASSLVGQGSGELFF
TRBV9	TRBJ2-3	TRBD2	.	TGTGCCAGCAGCCTAGCGGGAGGGGGTCGCACAGATACGCAGTATTTT	CASSLAGGGRTDTQYF
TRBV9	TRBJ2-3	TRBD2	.	TGTGCCAGCAGCGGGGCAAGGGGACTAGCGGGGAGCACAGATACGCAGTATTTT	CASSGARGLAGSTDTQYF
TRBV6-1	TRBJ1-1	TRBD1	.	TGTGCCAGCAGCCCCACCAAACAGGGGTATCCTGAAGCTTTCTTT	CASSPTKQGYPEAFF
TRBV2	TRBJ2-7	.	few	TGTGCCAGCAGTACGGACCCAGGGGAGCAGTACTTC	CASSTDPGEQYF
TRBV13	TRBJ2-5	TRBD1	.	TGTGCCAGCAGCTTAGAGGGGGCGGAGACCCAGTACTTC	CASSLEGAETQYF
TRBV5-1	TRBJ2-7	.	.	TGCGCCAGCAGCTTGGCCCCCCTGAGCTCCTACGAGCAGTACTTC	CASSLAPLSSYEQYF
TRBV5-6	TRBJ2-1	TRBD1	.	TGTGCCAGCAGGGAGGACCCCGGGACAGACTACAATGAGCAGTTCTTC	CASREDPGTDYNEQFF
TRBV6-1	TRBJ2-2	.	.	TGTGCCAGCGGGGGGACAGAACATACCGGGGAGCTGTTTTTT	CASGGTEHTGELFF
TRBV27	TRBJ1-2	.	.	TGTGCCAGCAGTTTAGGGGGCAGGGGAGGGGATGGCTACACCTTC	CASSLGGRGGDGYTF
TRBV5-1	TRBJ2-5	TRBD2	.	TGCGCCAGCAGCAAAAGACTAGCGGGGGGTCAAGAGACCCAGTACTTC	CASSKRLAGGQETQYF
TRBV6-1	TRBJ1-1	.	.	TGTGCCAGCAGGGGGATCGGGGGTCGAATGACTGAAGCTTTCTTT	CASRGIGGRMTEAFF
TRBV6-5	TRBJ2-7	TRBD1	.	TGTGCCAGCAGTTCCACGACAGGGGGCTCCCTCTACGAGCAGTACTTC	CASSSTTGGSLYEQYF
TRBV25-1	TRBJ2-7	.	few	TGTGCCAGCAGTGCCCCCGACACCTACGAGCAGTACTTC	CASSAPDTYEQYF
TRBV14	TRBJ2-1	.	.	TGTGCCAGCAGCAGGGACTCCCCCTGGGGTGAGCAGTTCTTC	CASSRDSPWGEQFF